This T cell receptor beta chain came from a study of blood T cell repertoires in COVID-19. Study-wide context: In each case, the material was cDNA or gDNA derived from T cells, B-cell-depleted T cells, or PBMCs.

Those who participated ranged in age from about 18 to 89 years and resided in 20 to 30 US areas. Participants reported their clinical history, and cohort assignment relied on those reports. Two negative PCRs, clearance, or symptom resolution had been documented for recovered Cohort 3 donors. Clones were sequenced by immunoSEQ multiplex PCR, and TCRdb holds only the in-frame ones, with some missing. Of 360,000 or so clones in the sample, roughly 87% were seen once. The V end lost 3 bases, the J end lost 3 bases, and 11 bases lay between the germline ends. The CDR3 runs 15 residues. CDR1 and CDR2 from the germline V gene are SGHVS and FQNEAQ.

This TCR was sampled from a woman between 50 and 59 years old who had recovered from COVID-19. This chain uses TRBV7-8 with TRBJ1-4; no clear D. Sequenced material: PBMCs or T cells enriched from blood (not recorded which). The CDR3 here is CASSLFVRPNEKLFF. The CDR3 region has the DNA TGTGCCAGCAGCTTGTTCGTCAGGCCTAATGAAAAACTGTTTTTT.